This paragraph reports one T cell receptor (beta chain). Its cognate antigen is unknown. The data originate from a study of blood T cells in healthy people across ages. Study summary: Capture via template switching afforded approximately one barcoded beta molecule per two T cells.

Trimming shortened V by 8 bases and J by 4 bases, and 11 bases separated the two germline ends. CDR1 and CDR2 from the germline V gene are MNHEY and SMNVEV (reference sequence). The CDR3 length is 12 residues. A sample-barcoded 5' primer and a J-beta primer mix were used in a second PCR of roughly 6 to 11 cycles. TCRdb redid the calling of the 5' RACE reads with MiXCR, one entry per CDR3 protein. The repertoire has around 1,600,000 distinct CDR3 sequences, approximately 39% of them found once; the top ten carry about 4%. Caucasian, healthy and from Russia, the donors were aged between about 6 and 100. Overall study results and limits: Aged donors had fewer naive CD4+ cells and lower diversity than long-lived donors. Estimates based on one million T cells were treated as lower bounds.

Sequencing was performed on blood. The clonotype comes from a woman aged 18-29 years in good health. This rearrangement joins TRBV27 to TRBJ1-2, with D unclear. The DNA of the CDR3 is TGTGCCAGCGGTTACCGGGGCTATGGCTACACCTTC. This sequence encodes CASGYRGYGYTF.